Listed below are T cell receptor beta chains from one sample, sequenced in a study of T cells in Graves' hyperthyroidism and ophthalmopathy. TCRdb reprocessed the multiplex PCR reads via MiXCR and lists one record per CDR3 protein. Here the sample spans around 420,000 distinct CDR3 sequences, 15% to 19% being singletons. Sequencing was performed on blood. Receptor source: a woman aged 18-30 years with Graves' hyperthyroidism. Each CDR3 is given with its conserved first and last residue. A D gene is named only where the DNA matches it firmly. Expanded clones are given a class, and other clones once, few, many or no size at all.

v_gene	j_gene	abundance	d_gene	CDR3aa	CDR3nt
TRBV7-2	TRBJ2-1	many	-	CASSLYGGYDEQFF	TGTGCCAGCAGCTTATATGGGGGATACGATGAGCAGTTCTTC
TRBV27	TRBJ1-5	many	-	CASSLSEGQPQHF	TGTGCCAGCAGTTTATCGGAGGGCCAGCCCCAGCATTTT
TRBV7-2	TRBJ2-5	many	-	CASSLGTGSQETQYF	TGTGCCAGCAGCTTAGGCACCGGGAGCCAAGAGACCCAGTACTTC
TRBV5-1	TRBJ2-7	many	TRBD2	CASSFTSGGSYEQYF	TGCGCCAGCAGCTTCACTAGCGGGGGCTCCTACGAGCAGTACTTC
TRBV9	TRBJ2-2	few	-	CASSVGTNPGLHNTGELFF	TGTGCCAGCAGCGTAGGTACCAACCCGGGGCTACATAACACCGGGGAGCTGTTTTTT
TRBV6-1	TRBJ2-7	many	-	CASSEASPREQYF	TGTGCCAGCAGTGAAGCTAGTCCCCGCGAGCAGTACTTC
TRBV5-6	TRBJ1-2	few	-	CASSFEADRGYTF	TGTGCCAGCAGCTTTGAAGCGGACCGAGGCTACACCTTC
TRBV4-2	TRBJ2-7	few	-	CASSQDAGAEEQYF	TGTGCCAGCAGCCAAGACGCAGGGGCCGAGGAGCAGTACTTC
TRBV29-1	TRBJ2-7	many	TRBD1	CSASKGQGYEQYF	TGCAGCGCCTCGAAAGGACAGGGGTACGAGCAGTACTTC
TRBV5-1	TRBJ2-5	-	TRBD2	CASRILAGGQETQYF	TGCGCCAGCAGGATCTTAGCGGGGGGCCAGGAGACCCAGTACTTC
TRBV2	TRBJ2-5	many	TRBD1	CASIRTGIQETQYF	TGTGCCAGCATCCGGACAGGCATACAAGAGACCCAGTACTTC
TRBV9	TRBJ1-4	few	-	CASSSTGSNEKLFF	TGTGCCAGCAGCTCGACAGGCTCTAATGAAAAACTGTTTTTT
TRBV12-3/TRBV12-4	TRBJ2-2	many	TRBD1	CASSRRDRNSGELFF	TGTGCCAGCAGTCGCCGGGACAGGAATTCCGGGGAGCTGTTTTTT
TRBV9	TRBJ2-7	many	-	CASSPLPNSYYEQYF	TGTGCCAGCAGCCCCCTTCCGAACTCGTACTACGAGCAGTACTTC